This T cell receptor (beta chain) is drawn from a study of shared clonotypes between healthy human individuals. Repertoires were generated with immunoSEQ multiplex PCR, while TCRdb's copy carries only in-frame clones and drops some. The sample has about 1.4 million clones; roughly 96% are singletons. Study-wide results and limits: Lower generation probabilities were found for non-shared clonotypes than for those shared by all four donors. On the whole, naive subsets had larger estimated richness than memory subsets had.

The donor population consisted of healthy HIV-negative adults with no recent acute infections or vaccinations. Caucasian adults living in Nashville, Tennessee, provided all samples. Comment on this clone: Antigen specificity is unknown.

Germline V CDR1 and CDR2: SGDLS, YYNGEE. The V gene end was trimmed by 0 bases and the J gene end by 5 bases; junction bases not matched to a gene: 8. The CDR3 loop spans 16 amino acids. Sequenced input: naive CD4+ T cells sorted from blood. The subset was: CD45RA+ positively selected. The chain couples TRBV9 to TRBJ2-7, with 10 nucleotides matching TRBD2. The TCR was taken from a man younger than 40 in good health. As DNA, the CDR3 is TGTGCCAGCAGCGTAGGGGTCAGCGGGAGGGCCGACGAGCAGTACTTC. Amino acids: CASSVGVSGRADEQYF.